These 30 T cell receptor beta chains originate from one sample sequenced in a study of patients with pleural tuberculosis. One entry per CDR3 protein, called by TCRdb with MiXCR from the reads. Of around 49,000 distinct CDR3 sequences in the sample, around 6.7% were seen once. These receptors were obtained from a human donor with pleural tuberculosis.

There are many counts of this clonotype. The chain links TRBV20-1 to TRBJ2-1, with D uncertain. Germline CDR1 and CDR2: DFQATT and SNEGSKA (reference sequence). The germline V and J ends were trimmed by 4 bases and 2 bases, with 12 bases remaining between them. The CDR3 length is 14 residues. The CDR3 region is CSAKGRKAYNEQFF. The CDR3, as DNA: TGCAGTGCTAAAGGACGGAAAGCCTACAATGAGCAGTTCTTC.

This clonotype appeared many times. J is TRBJ2-1 and V is TRBV6-4; 7 nucleotides match TRBD1. The V segment lost 2 bases and the J segment 4 bases; nucleotides outside the gene matches: 2. From germline, CDR1 is MRHNA and CDR2 SNTAGT. The CDR3 loop spans 14 amino acids. Here the CDR3 DNA reads TGTGCCAGCAGTGACGGCAGGGGGTACAATGAGCAGTTCTTC. Translation gives CASSDGRGYNEQFF.

This clonotype was seen ten or more times. The genes are TRBV27 and TRBJ2-4; the D gene is possibly TRBD1 (5 bases). V was clipped by 2 bases and J by 2 bases, with 7 bases between them. This CDR3 is 14 amino acids long. From germline, CDR1 is MNHEY and CDR2 SMNVEV (reference sequence). The CDR3 region has the DNA TGTGCCAGCAGTTTACAGGGTCCCAAAAACATTCAGTACTTC. It is translated as CASSLQGPKNIQYF.

Concerning this clonotype: Given a much more abundant clone one base away, this may be a read error. V gene TRBV6-1 combines with J gene TRBJ2-3, with 9 bases lining up with TRBD1. The germline CDR1 and CDR2 sequences are MNHNS and SASEGT. This CDR3 has 15 amino acids. CDR3 in DNA: TGTGCCAGCAGTGGAATAGGGACAGGGACAGATACGCGGTATTTT. This sequence encodes CASSGIGTGTDTRYF.

This clonotype was detected many times. This chain connects TRBV2 to TRBJ1-1, with D maybe TRBD1 (5 bases). The V and J ends lost 6 bases and 4 bases respectively, with 12 bases between them. In germline, CDR1 is SNHLY, CDR2 FYNNEI. This CDR3 has 13 residues. The CDR3 bases are TGTGCCAGCAGCCGCGGGGGAGGCACTGAAGCTTTCTTT. Protein product: CASSRGGGTEAFF.

In its sample, this clonotype was seen many times. The rearrangement joins TRBV20-1 to TRBJ1-5; possibly TRBD1 for D (6 bases). This CDR3 has 15 amino acids. Per the germline V gene, CDR1 is DFQATT and CDR2 is SNEGSKA (reference sequence). V lost 6 bases and J lost 0, with 15 bases in between. CDR3 protein: CSAGKTGISNQPQHF. The CDR3 nucleotides are TGCAGTGCGGGAAAGACAGGCATTAGCAATCAGCCCCAGCATTTT.

Ten or more counts support this clonotype. The V call is TRBV5-1, the J call TRBJ2-1; D gene unclear. This CDR3 comprises 15 residues. CDR1 is SGHRS and CDR2 is YFSETQ in the germline V gene. Trimming pared 5 bases from V and 0 bases from J, leaving 12 bases between. CDR3 bases: TGCGCCAGCAGATCAACTCCGGGCTCCTACAATGAGCAGTTCTTC. Amino acids: CASRSTPGSYNEQFF.

The V and J genes are TRBV12-3 or TRBV12-4 and TRBJ1-1; D call uncertain. The ends were cut back, 3 bases at V and 1 base at J, with 6 bases in the middle. The CDR3 is made up of 13 amino acids. CDR3 in DNA: TGTGCCAGCAGTTTCGCCCAGAACACTGAAGCTTTCTTT. Its translation: CASSFAQNTEAFF.

This clonotype was recorded at least ten times. The rearrangement links TRBV27 to TRBJ1-1; 7 bases map to TRBD1. CDR1 and CDR2 from the germline V gene are MNHEY and SMNVEV (reference sequence). With 4 bases clipped from V and 13 bases from J, the junction kept 6 bases outside the gene matches. This CDR3 is built from 11 residues. CDR3 residues: CASSSRGRDFF. In nucleotides, the CDR3 is TGTGCCAGCAGTTCCAGGGGGAGAGATTTCTTT.

This clonotype was seen many times. The rearrangement uses TRBV12-3 or TRBV12-4 and TRBJ1-5; possible D gene TRBD1, 5 bases. Trimming removed 6 bases at V and 0 bases at J, with 18 bases between. CDR3 length equals 17 residues. The CDR3 bases are TGTGCCAGCAGACCACGTCGTGGGGCCCTTAGCAATCAGCCCCAGCATTTT. This translates into CASRPRRGALSNQPQHF.

This clonotype was found many times. The chain links TRBV20-1 to TRBJ1-5; no clear D gene. V shed 0 bases and J shed 0 bases, with 6 bases lying between them. This CDR3 spans 14 amino acids. Germline-derived CDR1 and CDR2 are DFQATT and SNEGSKA (reference sequence). CDR3 in amino acids: CSAREGSSNQPQHF. The CDR3 bases are TGCAGTGCTAGAGAGGGAAGTAGCAATCAGCCCCAGCATTTT.

This clonotype was seen at least ten times. Here the CDR3 reads CASSLSVSSGRDEQFF. The CDR3, as DNA: TGTGCCAGCAGCTTAAGTGTATCTAGCGGGAGGGATGAGCAGTTCTTC. This chain connects TRBV7-3 to TRBJ2-1; 12 bases are a match to TRBD2. The CDR3 spans 16 residues. Germline V gene lookup returns CDR1 SGHTA and CDR2 FQGTGA. V dropped 1 base and J dropped 8; count of bases not matched to a gene: 6.

In this sample, this clonotype turned up a few times. This rearrangement joins TRBV5-1 to TRBJ1-5; no clear D. CDR3 length equals 13 residues. The germline gives CDR1 SGHRS, CDR2 YFSETQ. V lost 0 bases, J lost 9 bases, and 10 bases lay in between. The CDR3 bases are TGCGCCAGCAGCTTGGGTCTGGGTCGGCCCCAGCATTTT. Translation gives CASSLGLGRPQHF.

The chain joins TRBV4-2 to TRBJ2-1, with 9 bases fitting TRBD2. J was trimmed by 9 bases and V by 7 bases; bases with no gene match: 7. This CDR3 region has 13 residues. Per the germline V gene, CDR1 is LGHNA and CDR2 is YNFKEQ. CDR3 nucleotides: TGTGCCAGCATGTTATGGCGGGAGGGTGAGCAGTTCTTC. It encodes CASMLWREGEQFF.

This clonotype was counted many times. CDR3 residues: CASSRRGDSGNTIYF. DNA of the CDR3: TGTGCCAGTAGTCGGAGGGGGGACTCTGGAAACACCATATATTTT. V is TRBV19 and J is TRBJ1-3, with a possible D match to TRBD1 (6 bases). From germline, CDR1 is LNHDA and CDR2 SQIVND (reference sequence). The CDR3 spans 15 residues. V lost 5 bases and J lost 0, with 11 bases in between.

This clonotype was seen repeatedly, ten times or more. The rearrangement links TRBV6-1 to TRBJ2-7, with 8 bases aligning to TRBD1. Germline V lookup: CDR1 MNHNS, CDR2 SASEGT. The CDR3 length is 15 residues. Trimming cost V 6 bases and J 0 bases; bases outside gene matches: 7. In nucleotides, the CDR3 is TGTGCCAGCAGGGGGGGACAGGCACACTCCTACGAGCAGTACTTC. Encoded protein: CASRGGQAHSYEQYF.

This clonotype was counted at least ten times. The V call is TRBV6-1, the J call TRBJ1-1; weak D call: TRBD1 (5 bases). CDR3 length equals 14 residues. V gave up 7 bases and J gave up 3 bases, with 15 bases separating them. In germline, CDR1 is MNHNS, CDR2 SASEGT. Written as DNA, the CDR3 is TGTGCCAGCACCCCAGGCTGGGGGGACACTGAAGCTTTCTTT. Protein product: CASTPGWGDTEAFF.

This clonotype was seen repeatedly, ten times or more. V gene TRBV2 combines with J gene TRBJ2-3; 7 nucleotides line up with TRBD1. The CDR3 is 16 residues long. The ends lost 6 bases at V and 4 bases at J; junction bases unmatched: 13. Germline V gene data show CDR1 as SNHLY and CDR2 as FYNNEI. CDR3 bases: TGTGCCAGCAGAGAACTACAGGGGCGACGGGCAGATACGCAGTATTTT. It specifies CASRELQGRRADTQYF.

The V and J genes are TRBV6-2 or TRBV6-3 and TRBJ2-5; D gene unclear. The CDR3 consists of 16 residues. V gave up 0 bases and J gave up 3 bases, with 14 bases separating them. Germline V gene lookup returns CDR1 MNHEY and CDR2 SVGEGT. In DNA, the CDR3 is TGTGCCAGCAGTTACTCTGCCCCCGGTCCCAAAGAGACCCAGTACTTC. Protein: CASSYSAPGPKETQYF.

This chain uses TRBV2 with TRBJ2-7, with D perhaps TRBD1 (6 bases). V was pared by 4 bases and J by 4 bases, with 8 bases between. This CDR3 region has 12 residues. From germline, CDR1 is SNHLY and CDR2 FYNNEI. CDR3 protein: CASSAQGYEQYV. The CDR3 DNA is TGTGCCAGCAGTGCACAGGGATACGAGCAGTACGTC.

This clonotype showed up many times. The chain has TRBV11-2 and TRBJ2-2; D could derive from TRBD1 or TRBD2 (5 bases each). The germline gives CDR1 SGHAT, CDR2 FQNNGV. The CDR3 runs 13 residues. V lost 5 bases and J lost 7, with 11 bases in between. CDR3 sequence: CASSNPGSGELFF. CDR3 nucleotides: TGTGCCAGCAGCAATCCAGGGAGCGGGGAGCTGTTTTTT.

The chain employs TRBV5-1 and TRBJ2-7, with unresolved D. Trimming cost V 4 bases and J 6 bases, with 8 bases left between them. Germline CDR1 and CDR2: SGHRS and YFSETQ. The CDR3 consists of 11 residues. The CDR3 reads CASSVGGEQYF. The DNA of the CDR3 is TGCGCCAGCAGCGTCGGCGGCGAGCAGTACTTC. The variable domain in full, completed from reference TRBV5-1 and TRBJ2-7, reads KAGVTQTPRYLIKTRGQQVTLSCSPISGHRSVSWYQQTPGQGLQFLFEYFSETQRNKGNFPGRFSGRQFSNSRSEMNVSTLELGDSALYLCASSVGGEQYFGPGTRLTVT.

This clonotype was seen at least ten times. The chain links TRBV19 to TRBJ1-5; D is unclear. Trimming took 6 bases from V and 1 from J, leaving 7 bases between them. The CDR3 totals 13 residues. Per the germline V gene, CDR1 is LNHDA and CDR2 is SQIVND (reference sequence). The CDR3 nucleotides are TGTGCCAGTAGCCAGAGAAGCAATCAGCCCCAGCATTTT. This encodes CASSQRSNQPQHF.

As DNA, the CDR3 is TGCAGTGCGGGATTCTACAGTGTGCAGTTCTTC. This translates into CSAGFYSVQFF. The chain recombines TRBV20-1 with TRBJ2-1, with D uncertain. The CDR3 is made up of 11 amino acids. V gave up 6 bases and J gave up 12 bases, with 15 bases separating them. Germline CDR1 reads DFQATT; CDR2 reads SNEGSKA (reference sequence).

The sample holds many counts of this clonotype. The rearrangement uses TRBV9 and TRBJ1-2; 7 positions agree with TRBD1. V was pared by 5 bases and J by 8 bases, with 6 bases of the junction left unmatched. The CDR3 covers 12 residues. Per the germline V gene, CDR1 is SGDLS and CDR2 is YYNGEE. The CDR3 DNA reads TGTGCCAGCAGTTTAGGGGGCAGGGGCTACACCTTC. As protein: CASSLGGRGYTF.

There are a few counts of this clonotype. This chain links TRBV9 with TRBJ2-1; D uncertain. V was cut by 1 base and J by 6 bases, with 11 bases left in between. The CDR3 runs to 14 residues. Per germline, CDR1 SGDLS and CDR2 YYNGEE. The chain's CDR3 is CASSVTWGRNEQFF. CDR3 DNA: TGTGCCAGCAGCGTAACCTGGGGTCGCAATGAGCAGTTCTTC.

The J gene is TRBJ2-7, the V gene TRBV6-4, with 14 nucleotides matching TRBD2. The germline V gene has CDR1 MRHNA and CDR2 SNTAGT. After removal of 6 bases from V and 1 base from J, the junction contained 8 bases not matched to a gene. The CDR3 is made up of 17 amino acids. CDR3 DNA: TGTGCCAGCAGAGACCTAGGACTAGCGGGAGGTTCCTACGAGCAGTACTTC. Protein: CASRDLGLAGGSYEQYF.

This clonotype was recorded many times. The chain employs TRBV19 and TRBJ1-1; D is unresolved. CDR3 size: 13 residues. Trimming cost V 10 bases and J 1 base, with 13 bases left between them. CDR1 and CDR2 from the germline V gene are LNHDA and SQIVND (reference sequence). The CDR3 sequence: CAISDWANTEAFF. DNA of the CDR3: TGTGCCATCTCAGATTGGGCGAACACTGAAGCTTTCTTT.

J is TRBJ1-1 and V is TRBV18, with D perhaps TRBD1 (6 bases). Germline V gene lookup returns CDR1 KGHSH and CDR2 LQKENI. This CDR3 comprises 17 residues. V lost 6 bases and J lost 1, with 21 bases in between. In DNA, the CDR3 is TGTGCCAGCTCTCCCCTGGGGGGCCGGGGACAGAACACTGAAGCTTTCTTT. Translation gives CASSPLGGRGQNTEAFF.

This clonotype appeared many times. The chain has TRBV2 and TRBJ2-7; TRBD1 aligns across 8 bases. V gave up 3 bases and J gave up 0 bases; unmatched junction bases: 7. Germline V CDR1 and CDR2: SNHLY, FYNNEI. CDR3 length equals 16 residues. As DNA, the CDR3 is TGTGCCAGCAGTGATCCTGGACAGGGTCTCTCCTACGAGCAGTACTTC. The encoded protein is CASSDPGQGLSYEQYF.